This T cell receptor beta chain appears in the sequencing data of a study of blood T cell repertoires in COVID-19. CDR3 size: 15 residues. Germline V gene data show CDR1 as SEHNR and CDR2 as FQNEAQ (reference sequence). The J segment lost 4 bases and the V segment lost 5 bases, leaving 8 bases of the junction unmatched. This clone was detected once. Profiled with immunoSEQ multiplex PCR; TCRdb holds only in-frame clones, not every one. The repertoire holds approximately 190,000 clones, about 81% seen once, with approximately 8% in the top ten. The TCR was taken from a woman in her sixties with COVID-19, enrolled during active disease. This chain uses TRBV7-9 with TRBJ1-1, with TRBD1 matching 9 bases. The source material was peripheral blood. The chain's CDR3 is CASSRTGGASTEAFF. As DNA, the CDR3 is TGTGCCAGCAGCAGAACAGGGGGCGCGAGCACTGAAGCTTTCTTT.